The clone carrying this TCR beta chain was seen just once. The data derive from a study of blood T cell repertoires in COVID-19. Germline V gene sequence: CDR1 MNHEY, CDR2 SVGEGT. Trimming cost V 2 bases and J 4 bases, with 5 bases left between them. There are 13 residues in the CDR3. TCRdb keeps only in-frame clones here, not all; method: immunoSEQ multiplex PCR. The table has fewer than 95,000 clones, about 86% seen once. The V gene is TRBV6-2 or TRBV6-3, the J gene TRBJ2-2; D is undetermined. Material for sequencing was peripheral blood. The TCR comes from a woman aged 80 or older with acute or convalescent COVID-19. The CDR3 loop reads CASSYPSTGELFF. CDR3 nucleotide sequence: TGTGCCAGCAGTTACCCCAGCACCGGGGAGCTGTTTTTT.